Described below is a single T cell receptor beta chain sequence and its context. Its antigen remains unidentified. Trimming stripped 6 bases from V and 0 bases from J, with 11 bases between. The germline CDR1 and CDR2 sequences are MDHEN and SYDVKM. The CDR3 is made up of 14 amino acids. These data come from a study of cytomegalovirus exposure and HLA in healthy donors. Notes on the study in general: Diagnosis of cytomegalovirus status made by the classifier reportedly showed high specificity and sensitivity.

As for the donors, each was a healthy bone marrow donor. With 60 Vbeta and 13 Jbeta primers, the PCR was carried out. The repertoire was sequenced with immunoSEQ multiplex PCR; TCRdb's copy has only in-frame clones and lacks some. The table lists fewer than 80,000 clones, 65% to 75% of them singletons. The source is a woman aged 30 to 39 in good health and CMV-seronegative. The specimen was PBMCs. V is TRBV28 and J is TRBJ1-1, with D unclear. Here the CDR3 DNA reads TGTGCCAGCAGGGCGGGCTCCGTGAACACTGAAGCTTTCTTT. It translates to CASRAGSVNTEAFF.